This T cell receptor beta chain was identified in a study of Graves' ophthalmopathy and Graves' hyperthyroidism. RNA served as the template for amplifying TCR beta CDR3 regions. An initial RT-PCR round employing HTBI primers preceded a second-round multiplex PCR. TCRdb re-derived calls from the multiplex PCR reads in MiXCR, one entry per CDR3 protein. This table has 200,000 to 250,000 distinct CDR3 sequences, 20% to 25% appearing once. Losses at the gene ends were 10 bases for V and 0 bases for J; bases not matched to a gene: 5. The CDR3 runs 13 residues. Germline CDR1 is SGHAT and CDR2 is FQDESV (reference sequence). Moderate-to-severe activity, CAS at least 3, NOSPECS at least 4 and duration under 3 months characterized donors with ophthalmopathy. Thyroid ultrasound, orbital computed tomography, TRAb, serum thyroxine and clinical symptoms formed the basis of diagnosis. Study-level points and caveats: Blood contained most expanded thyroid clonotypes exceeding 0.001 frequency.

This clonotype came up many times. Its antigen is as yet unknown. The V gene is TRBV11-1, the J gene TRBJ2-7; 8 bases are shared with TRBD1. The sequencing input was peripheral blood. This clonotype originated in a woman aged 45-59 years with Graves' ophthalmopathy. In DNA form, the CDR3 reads TGTGCCACTGCCGGGACAGGCTCCTACGAGCAGTACTTC. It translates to CATAGTGSYEQYF.